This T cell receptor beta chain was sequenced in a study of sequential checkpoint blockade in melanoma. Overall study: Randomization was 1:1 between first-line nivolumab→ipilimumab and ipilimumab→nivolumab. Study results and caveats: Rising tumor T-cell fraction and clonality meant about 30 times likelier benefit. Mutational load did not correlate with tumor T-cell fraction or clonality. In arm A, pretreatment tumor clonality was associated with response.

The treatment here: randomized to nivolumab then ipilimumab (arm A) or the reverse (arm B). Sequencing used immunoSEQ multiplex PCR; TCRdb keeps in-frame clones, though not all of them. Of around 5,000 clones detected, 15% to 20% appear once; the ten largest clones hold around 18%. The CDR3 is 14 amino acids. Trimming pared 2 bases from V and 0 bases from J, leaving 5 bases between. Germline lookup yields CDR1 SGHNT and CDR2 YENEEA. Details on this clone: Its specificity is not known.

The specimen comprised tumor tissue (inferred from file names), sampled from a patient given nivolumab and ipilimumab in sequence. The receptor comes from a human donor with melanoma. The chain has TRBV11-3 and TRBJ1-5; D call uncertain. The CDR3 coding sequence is TGTGCCAGCAGCTTATGGATTAGCAATCAGCCCCAGCATTTT. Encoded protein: CASSLWISNQPQHF.